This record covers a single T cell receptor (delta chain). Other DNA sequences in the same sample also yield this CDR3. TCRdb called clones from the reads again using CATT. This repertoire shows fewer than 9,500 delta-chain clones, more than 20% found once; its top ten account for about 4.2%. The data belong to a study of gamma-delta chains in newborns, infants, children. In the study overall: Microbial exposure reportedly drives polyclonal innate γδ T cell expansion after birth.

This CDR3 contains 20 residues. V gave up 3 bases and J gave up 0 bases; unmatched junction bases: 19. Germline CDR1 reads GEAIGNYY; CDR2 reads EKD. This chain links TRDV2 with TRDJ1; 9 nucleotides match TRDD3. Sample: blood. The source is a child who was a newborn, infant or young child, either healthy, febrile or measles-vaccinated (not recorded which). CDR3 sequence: CACDLVPFTGGLLHTDKLIF. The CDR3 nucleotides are TGTGCCTGTGACCTAGTCCCCTTTACTGGGGGACTTCTCCACACCGATAAACTCATCTTT.